The rows below give T cell receptor beta chains drawn from one sample of a study of blood T cell repertoires in COVID-19. Using immunoSEQ multiplex PCR, the repertoire was profiled, and TCRdb retains in-frame clones only, with some absent. The repertoire consists of over 75,000 clones, with 65% to 85% occurring once and the leading ten covering under 35%. Source material: peripheral blood. The receptor set was obtained from a woman at least 80 years old with active or convalescent COVID-19. CDR3s include the opening cysteine and the closing phenylalanine or tryptophan. The D gene is left open where the match is weak. Clone size is shown for a subset of rows, as once, few, many or a class of expanded clone.

>16|.|TRBJ1-2|TRBD1|TRBV13
CASSFATQGPNYGYTF
TGTGCCAGCAGCTTCGCAACACAGGGGCCAAACTATGGCTACACCTTC
>13|.|TRBJ1-5|.|TRBV5-1
CASSEGESQPQHF
TGCGCCAGCAGCGAGGGGGAAAGCCAGCCCCAGCATTTT
>15|.|TRBJ1-6|.|TRBV6-2/TRBV6-3
CASSGPTSIYSPLHF
TGTGCCAGCAGCGGGCCGACCTCAATCTATTCACCCCTCCACTTT
>17|.|TRBJ2-3|TRBD2|TRBV7-9
CASSSKSAGLSTDTQYF
TGTGCCAGCAGCTCCAAATCGGCGGGACTAAGCACAGATACGCAGTATTTT
>13|once|TRBJ2-1|.|TRBV4-1
CASSQSPGLEQFF
TGCGCCAGCAGCCAGTCTCCAGGTCTTGAGCAGTTCTTC
>12|.|TRBJ2-1|.|TRBV6-6
CASSYLNQPEFF
TGTGCCAGCAGTTACTTAAACCAACCGGAGTTCTTC
>14|.|TRBJ2-7|TRBD1|TRBV9
CASSRTGLVYEQYF
TGTGCCAGCAGCCGGACAGGGCTGGTCTACGAGCAGTACTTC
>15|.|TRBJ2-5|.|TRBV5-1
CASSLERLAYETQYF
TGCGCCAGCAGCTTGGAGCGTCTAGCGTACGAGACCCAGTACTTC
>13|.|TRBJ1-6|.|TRBV12-3/TRBV12-4
CASSPGQGSPLHF
TGTGCCAGCAGCCCCGGGCAGGGTTCACCCCTCCACTTT
>13|few|TRBJ1-2|.|TRBV14
CASSQEEWQGYTF
TGTGCCAGCAGCCAAGAGGAGTGGCAAGGCTACACCTTC
>16|.|TRBJ2-2|.|TRBV9
CASSTNSITNTGELFF
TGTGCCAGCAGCACAAACAGTATAACGAACACCGGGGAGCTGTTTTTT
>15|few|TRBJ1-1|.|TRBV2
CASSDAGLLNTEAFF
TGTGCCAGCAGTGATGCAGGGCTTTTGAACACTGAAGCTTTCTTT
>16|few|TRBJ1-2|TRBD1|TRBV5-1
CASSLARTGLGYGYTF
TGCGCCAGCAGCTTGGCCAGGACAGGGCTGGGCTATGGCTACACCTTC
>14|.|TRBJ2-7|TRBD1|TRBV7-2
CASSPGTGLYEQYF
TGTGCCAGCAGCCCCGGGACAGGGCTCTACGAGCAGTACTTC
>15|.|TRBJ1-4|.|TRBV4-1
CASTRSAANGEKLFF
TGCGCCAGTACACGCTCTGCGGCCAATGGAGAAAAACTGTTTTTT
>16|.|TRBJ2-7|TRBD1|TRBV4-1
CASSWTGTAVSYEQYF
TGCGCCAGCAGCTGGACAGGGACCGCCGTCTCCTACGAGCAGTACTTC
>16|few|TRBJ1-5|.|TRBV19
CASSIPLTRVNQPQHF
TGTGCCAGTAGTATCCCATTAACCAGGGTCAATCAGCCCCAGCATTTT
>14|.|TRBJ1-3|.|TRBV9
CASSLQFSGNTIYF
TGTGCCAGCAGCCTACAGTTCTCTGGAAACACCATATATTTT
>16|.|TRBJ1-2|TRBD1|TRBV4-3
CASSQEFQTGQGGYTF
TGCGCCAGCAGCCAAGAGTTCCAGACAGGGCAAGGTGGCTACACCTTC
>11|.|TRBJ1-4|TRBD1|TRBV30
CAYDRAEKLFF
TGTGCCTATGACAGGGCTGAAAAACTGTTTTTT
>17|.|TRBJ2-3|.|TRBV28
CASSSSMGGHYTDTQYF
TGTGCCAGCAGTTCTAGTATGGGGGGGCATTACACAGATACGCAGTATTTT
>15|.|TRBJ1-6|.|TRBV7-2
CASSSVPGGGSPLHF
TGTGCCAGCAGCTCAGTGCCGGGCGGGGGTTCACCCCTCCACTTT
>16|.|TRBJ2-5|.|TRBV28
CASSRYLGQIQGAQYF
TGTGCCAGCAGCCGTTACCTGGGGCAGATCCAAGGGGCCCAGTACTTC
>14|.|TRBJ1-1|.|TRBV29-1
CSVEEGGRYFGAFF
TGCAGCGTTGAAGAGGGGGGGCGCTACTTCGGAGCTTTCTTT
>12|.|TRBJ1-1|.|TRBV7-9
CAIGRENTEAFF
TGTGCCATCGGACGGGAGAACACTGAAGCTTTCTTT
>17|few|TRBJ1-5|.|TRBV7-8
CASSLDSLGYSNQPQHF
TGTGCCAGCAGCTTAGACTCTCTCGGGTATAGCAATCAGCCCCAGCATTTT
>16|.|TRBJ1-2|.|TRBV28
CASSSPAGAANYGYTF
TGTGCCAGCAGTTCCCCCGCGGGGGCAGCTAACTATGGCTACACCTTC
>16|.|TRBJ1-5|.|TRBV7-2
CASSLSTGDSNQPQHF
TGTGCCAGCAGTCTCTCGACGGGAGATAGCAATCAGCCCCAGCATTTT
>14|few|TRBJ1-1|TRBD1|TRBV7-2
CASSRQGASTEAFF
TGTGCCAGCAGTCGACAGGGGGCGAGTACTGAAGCTTTCTTT
>14|.|TRBJ1-2|.|TRBV6-1
CASSELVGNYGYTF
TGTGCCAGCAGTGAATTGGTGGGCAACTATGGCTACACCTTC
>14|.|TRBJ2-1|.|TRBV10-3
CAISEGGSYNEQFF
TGTGCCATCAGTGAGGGCGGCTCCTACAATGAGCAGTTCTTC
>17|.|TRBJ2-2|.|TRBV1
CTSSPPPPAGYTGELFF
TGCACCAGCAGCCCTCCTCCACCAGCGGGGTACACCGGGGAGCTGTTTTTT
>14|.|TRBJ2-2|.|TRBV6-5
CASGTVILSGELFF
TGTGCAAGCGGGACAGTCATACTGTCCGGGGAGCTGTTTTTT
>15|.|TRBJ2-7|.|TRBV29-1
CSVEGGQGTSYEQYF
TGCAGCGTTGAAGGGGGTCAGGGGACATCCTACGAGCAGTACTTC
>14|.|TRBJ1-2|.|TRBV19
CASSNPTGYYGYTF
TGTGCCAGTAGTAACCCGACAGGTTACTATGGCTACACCTTC
>14|.|TRBJ1-2|TRBD1|TRBV6-6
CASSRTGAIYGYTF
TGTGCCAGCAGTCGGACAGGGGCAATCTATGGCTACACCTTC
>16|.|TRBJ2-6|.|TRBV6-1
CASSGGGSSGANVLTF
TGTGCCAGCAGTGGGGGCGGTAGCTCTGGGGCCAACGTCCTGACTTTC
>14|.|TRBJ2-7|.|TRBV7-2
CASSWTTGNYEQYF
TGTGCCAGCAGCTGGACCACAGGGAACTACGAGCAGTACTTC
>17|.|TRBJ2-6|TRBD1|TRBV18
CASSAGQGNVGANVLTF
TGTGCCAGCTCCGCGGGACAGGGGAACGTGGGGGCCAACGTCCTGACTTTC
>14|.|TRBJ2-7|.|TRBV15
CATSRTGQRDEQYF
TGTGCCACCAGCAGAACGGGACAACGAGACGAGCAGTACTTC
>13|.|TRBJ2-2|.|TRBV7-3
CASSLSGTGELFF
TGTGCCAGCAGCTTATCAGGGACCGGGGAGCTGTTTTTT
>14|.|TRBJ1-5|.|TRBV30
CAWSGSSGGQPQHF
TGTGCCTGGAGTGGTTCATCTGGCGGGCAGCCCCAGCATTTT
>19|.|TRBJ1-4|TRBD1|TRBV5-6
CASSPSTGWFSVGREKLFF
TGTGCCAGCAGCCCATCGACAGGGTGGTTCTCCGTGGGGAGGGAAAAACTGTTTTTT
>16|once|TRBJ2-1|TRBD2|TRBV5-1
CASSSRLAGGGNEQFF
TGCGCCAGCAGCTCCCGACTAGCGGGGGGGGGCAATGAGCAGTTCTTC
>17|.|TRBJ2-6|TRBD1|TRBV18
CASSGTGHRSGANVLTF
TGTGCCAGCTCCGGGACAGGCCACCGCTCTGGGGCCAACGTCCTGACTTTC
>15|.|TRBJ2-1|.|TRBV9
CASSVGGGVDNEQFF
TGTGCCAGCAGCGTAGGAGGGGGGGTAGACAATGAGCAGTTCTTC
>14|.|TRBJ1-6|.|TRBV19
CASSPLTGYSPLHF
TGTGCCAGTAGTCCGCTGACAGGCTATTCACCCCTCCACTTT
>15|.|TRBJ1-2|.|TRBV6-2/TRBV6-3
CASSLLSGGVGGYTF
TGTGCCAGCAGTTTACTCTCGGGAGGAGTCGGTGGCTACACCTTC
>11|.|TRBJ2-3|.|TRBV11-3
CASSPGDTQYF
TGTGCCAGCAGCCCGGGGGATACGCAGTATTTT
>15|.|TRBJ2-1|TRBD2|TRBV9
CASSGRGLAYNEQFF
TGTGCCAGCAGCGGGCGTGGACTAGCCTACAATGAGCAGTTCTTC
>13|once|TRBJ1-5|.|TRBV6-4
CASADSFNQPQHF
TGTGCCAGCGCAGACAGCTTTAATCAGCCCCAGCATTTT
>15|once|TRBJ2-1|.|TRBV11-2
CASTNREISYNEQFF
TGTGCCAGCACCAATCGGGAAATATCCTACAATGAGCAGTTCTTC
>13|.|TRBJ2-5|.|TRBV4-1
CASSLAERETQYF
TGCGCCAGCAGCCTAGCCGAACGGGAGACCCAGTACTTC